The source of this T cell receptor beta chain is a study of CD8 T cells in Susac syndrome. Per the germline V gene, CDR1 is LGHDT and CDR2 is YNNKEL (reference sequence). This CDR3 is 15 amino acids long. Trimming took 4 bases from V and 8 from J; bases not matched to a gene: 8. When the RNA was reverse transcribed, random hexamers were used with an input of roughly 0.5 to 1 ug. The amplification used immunoSEQ multiplex PCR on TCR beta CDR3; it spanned 54 Vbeta and 13 Jbeta. TCRdb recomputed calls from the immunoSEQ multiplex PCR reads with MiXCR, one row per CDR3 protein. The table records fewer than 85,000 distinct CDR3 sequences, approximately 95% of them present only once.

This receptor was taken from a human donor with multiple sclerosis. V and J are TRBV3-1 and TRBJ2-1, with 10 bases identical to TRBD2. Input material: CD8+ T cells from PBMCs. The CDR3 loop reads CASSPEREGRYEQFF. Here the CDR3 DNA reads TGTGCCAGCAGCCCGGAGCGGGAGGGCCGCTATGAGCAGTTCTTC.